This T cell receptor (beta chain) was obtained from a study of persistence of HIV-infected CD4 T cells. The stimulus was lysate of CMV-infected fibroblasts, around 10 ug/mL. Sorting of responding CD4+ T cells relied on upregulated CD40 ligand together with CD69. Undetectable plasma HIV-1 RNA below 50 copies/mL lasted at least 4 years. CD4+ T cell counts exceeded 400 cells/uL; CMV serology was positive. Germline V gene lookup returns CDR1 KGHSH and CDR2 LQKENI. The trim removed 2 bases at V and 6 bases at J, leaving 8 bases unmatched. The CDR3 extends over 15 amino acids. The immunoSEQ assay was version 4, run in survey mode. Measured with immunoSEQ multiplex PCR; TCRdb has only the in-frame clones, and not every one. The data contain fewer than 20,000 clones, around 82% of them singletons. This clone rates as medium-sized. Its specificity is unknown.

Sequences were derived from CD4+ T cells sorted from PBMCs after roughly 18-hour stimulation, sampled from a patient who received antiretroviral therapy. The TCR comes from an adult man with HIV who was CMV-seropositive. The V call is TRBV18, the J call TRBJ2-7; 9 nucleotides align to TRBD1. The CDR3 sequence is CASSPNAGQGSEQYF. For the CDR3, the DNA is TGTGCCAGCTCACCAAACGCGGGACAGGGCTCCGAGCAGTACTTC.